Listed below are T cell receptor beta chains from one sample, sequenced in a study of blood T cell repertoires in COVID-19. Only in-frame clones appear in the TCRdb table, and some are missing; sequencing was by immunoSEQ multiplex PCR. Of approximately 85,000 clones in the sample, more than 70% were seen once. The sequenced sample consisted of peripheral blood. The receptors stem from a woman aged 80 or over in a cohort sampled during active or convalescent COVID-19. Each CDR3 is given with its conserved first and last residue. A D gene is named only where the DNA matches it firmly. A row's size may be missing; if present it is once, few, many or a size class.

j_call | d_call | v_call | clone_size | cdr3_aa | cdr3_nt
TRBJ2-5 | TRBD2 | TRBV18 | NA | CASSQSPYSGRETQYF | TGTGCCAGCTCGCAGTCCCCCTATAGCGGGAGAGAGACCCAGTACTTC
TRBJ2-7 | TRBD2 | TRBV4-1 | NA | CASSLRVAGGQISYEQYF | TGCGCCAGCAGCCTCCGGGTAGCGGGAGGGCAAATCTCCTACGAGCAGTACTTC
TRBJ2-5 | TRBD1 | TRBV19 | NA | CASSSDRVGETQYF | TGTGCCAGTAGTTCCGACAGGGTAGGAGAGACCCAGTACTTC
TRBJ2-3 | NA | TRBV7-9 | NA | CASSPAGHPMGDTQYF | TGTGCCAGCAGCCCCGCCGGACACCCTATGGGAGATACGCAGTATTTT
TRBJ2-3 | NA | TRBV6-5 | few | CASAGRLADTQYF | TGTGCCAGCGCAGGGAGGTTGGCAGATACGCAGTATTTT
TRBJ1-4 | NA | TRBV14 | many | CASSRGADNEKLFF | TGTGCCAGCAGCCGGGGCGCGGATAATGAAAAACTGTTTTTT
TRBJ1-1 | NA | TRBV7-2 | NA | CASSLDTNTEAFF | TGTGCCAGCAGCTTAGACACGAACACTGAAGCTTTCTTT
TRBJ1-6 | TRBD1 | TRBV18 | NA | CASSPIPGQGSYNSPLHF | TGTGCCAGCTCACCTATTCCGGGACAGGGCTCCTATAATTCACCCCTCCACTTT
TRBJ2-1 | TRBD1 | TRBV19 | NA | CASRRTGGSYNEQFF | TGTGCCAGTAGACGTACAGGGGGCTCCTACAATGAGCAGTTCTTC
TRBJ1-4 | TRBD1 | TRBV27 | few | CASSFGQAATNEKLFF | TGTGCCAGCAGTTTTGGACAGGCCGCAACTAATGAAAAACTGTTTTTT
TRBJ1-2 | NA | TRBV5-5 | NA | CASSLDGTLINYGYTF | TGTGCCAGCAGTTTGGATGGGACACTTATCAACTATGGCTACACCTTC
TRBJ2-7 | TRBD1 | TRBV5-1 | NA | CASSEGQRTYEQYF | TGCGCCAGCAGCGAGGGACAGAGAACCTACGAGCAGTACTTC
TRBJ1-2 | NA | TRBV12-2 | NA | CASRLARWAYGYTF | TGTGCAAGTCGCTTAGCTCGGTGGGCCTATGGCTACACCTTC
TRBJ2-7 | NA | TRBV28 | NA | CASRDPGDFYEQYF | TGTGCCAGCAGAGACCCCGGGGATTTTTACGAGCAGTACTTC
TRBJ1-1 | NA | TRBV29-1 | once | CSVDPPGAGEAFF | TGCAGCGTTGATCCCCCAGGGGCTGGTGAAGCTTTCTTT
TRBJ1-1 | TRBD1 | TRBV6-1 | NA | CASSEVLGTENKAFF | TGTGCCAGCAGTGAAGTTCTTGGGACAGAGAATAAAGCTTTCTTT
TRBJ2-3 | NA | TRBV19 | NA | CASSQQGRTDTQYF | TGTGCCAGTAGTCAGCAGGGGCGGACAGATACGCAGTATTTT
TRBJ1-5 | NA | TRBV2 | NA | CASSVGGQPQHF | TGTGCCAGCAGTGTCGGGGGTCAGCCCCAGCATTTT
TRBJ1-1 | NA | TRBV3-1/TRBV3-2 | NA | CASSQGMGRGAFF | TGTGCCAGCAGCCAAGGTATGGGGCGGGGTGCTTTCTTT
TRBJ2-3 | NA | TRBV5-5 | NA | CASSAMGGGADTQYF | TGTGCCAGCAGCGCTATGGGAGGTGGCGCAGATACGCAGTATTTT
TRBJ2-5 | NA | TRBV10-3 | NA | CAISPGEQETQYF | TGTGCCATCAGCCCAGGGGAACAAGAGACCCAGTACTTC
TRBJ1-2 | NA | TRBV7-9 | NA | CASSLDLTTYGYTF | TGTGCCAGCAGCTTAGATCTCACAACCTATGGCTACACCTTC
TRBJ1-4 | TRBD1 | TRBV15 | NA | CATSRDRTGRGEKLFF | TGTGCCACCAGCAGAGACCGGACAGGGAGGGGTGAAAAACTGTTTTTT
TRBJ2-1 | TRBD2 | TRBV10-3 | NA | CAIAGGGGYNEQFF | TGTGCCATCGCCGGGGGCGGGGGGTACAATGAGCAGTTCTTC
TRBJ2-7 | NA | TRBV6-4 | NA | CASSDSAGKDEQYF | TGTGCCAGCAGTGACTCCGCAGGTAAGGACGAGCAGTACTTC
TRBJ2-5 | NA | TRBV6-5 | NA | CASSYGGLTVQETQYF | TGTGCCAGCAGTTACGGCGGGTTAACAGTCCAAGAGACCCAGTACTTC
TRBJ2-5 | TRBD2 | TRBV7-3 | NA | CASSQTSGETQYF | TGTGCCAGCAGCCAGACTAGCGGGGAGACCCAGTACTTC
TRBJ2-1 | NA | TRBV9 | NA | CASSVRGGPDTYNEQFF | TGTGCCAGCAGCGTGAGGGGGGGGCCCGATACCTACAATGAGCAGTTCTTC
TRBJ2-2 | TRBD1 | TRBV3-1/TRBV3-2 | once | CASRWGQGTGELFF | TGTGCCAGCAGGTGGGGACAGGGGACCGGGGAGCTGTTTTTT
TRBJ1-1 | NA | TRBV14 | NA | CASSQLDPSIFF | TGTGCCAGCAGCCAGCTAGACCCGTCCATTTTCTTT
TRBJ1-1 | TRBD1 | TRBV28 | NA | CASKTGGSNTEAFF | TGTGCCAGCAAGACAGGGGGCTCGAACACTGAAGCTTTCTTT
TRBJ1-1 | NA | TRBV19 | NA | CASSIIESKNTEAFF | TGTGCCAGTAGTATAATTGAGTCCAAGAACACTGAAGCTTTCTTT
TRBJ1-2 | NA | TRBV3-1/TRBV3-2 | NA | CASSQVLGRGGYTF | TGTGCCAGCAGCCAAGTTTTGGGGCGCGGAGGCTACACCTTC
TRBJ1-5 | NA | TRBV25-1 | NA | CASSPRGGQGRQPQHF | TGTGCCAGCAGTCCCCGGGGAGGGCAGGGGCGTCAGCCCCAGCATTTT
TRBJ2-3 | TRBD2 | TRBV28 | NA | CASSLGTNTDTQYF | TGTGCCAGCAGTTTGGGGACTAACACAGATACGCAGTATTTT
TRBJ2-1 | TRBD2 | TRBV5-1 | once | CASRLAGYNEQFF | TGCGCCAGCAGACTAGCGGGATACAATGAGCAGTTCTTC
TRBJ1-1 | NA | TRBV12-3/TRBV12-4 | NA | CALGGIMNTEAFF | TGTGCCTTGGGGGGAATAATGAACACTGAAGCTTTCTTT
TRBJ1-6 | NA | TRBV11-3 | NA | CASSLVRASPLHF | TGTGCCAGCAGCTTAGTGCGAGCTTCACCCCTCCACTTT
TRBJ1-4 | TRBD1 | TRBV3-1/TRBV3-2 | once | CASSDRGDGEKLFF | TGTGCCAGCAGCGACAGGGGGGATGGTGAAAAACTGTTTTTT
TRBJ2-7 | NA | TRBV5-8 | NA | CASSPYEQYF | TGTGCCAGCAGCCCATACGAGCAGTACTTC
TRBJ1-2 | TRBD1 | TRBV6-5 | NA | CASSLVEGAWGYTF | TGTGCCAGCAGCCTCGTCGAGGGGGCATGGGGCTACACCTTC
TRBJ2-1 | NA | TRBV1 | NA | CTSSQGGATEQFF | TGCACCAGCAGCCAAGGGGGAGCTACTGAGCAGTTCTTC
TRBJ1-1 | TRBD1 | TRBV28 | NA | CASNGQGANTEAFF | TGTGCCAGCAACGGACAGGGGGCGAACACTGAAGCTTTCTTT
TRBJ1-2 | TRBD1 | TRBV12-3/TRBV12-4 | NA | CASSRGTGVGYTF | TGTGCCAGCAGCAGAGGGACAGGGGTCGGCTACACCTTC
TRBJ1-1 | TRBD1 | TRBV10-1 | once | CASSRTGARNTEAFF | TGCGCCAGCAGCCGGACAGGGGCCAGGAACACTGAAGCTTTCTTT
TRBJ2-7 | NA | TRBV6-6 | once | CASSIVSSYEQYF | TGTGCCAGCAGCATAGTTAGCTCCTACGAGCAGTACTTC
TRBJ2-1 | NA | TRBV19 | NA | CASSIGGSNRDEQFF | TGTGCCAGTAGTATAGGTGGGAGTAATAGGGATGAGCAGTTCTTC
TRBJ2-3 | TRBD2 | TRBV5-4 | NA | CASSLRGLADPSTDTQYF | TGTGCCAGCAGCTTGCGCGGACTAGCCGATCCTAGCACAGATACGCAGTATTTT
TRBJ2-1 | TRBD2 | TRBV11-3 | once | CASSPLMTSGSPTEQFF | TGTGCCAGCAGCCCCTTGATGACTAGCGGGAGCCCGACAGAACAGTTCTTC